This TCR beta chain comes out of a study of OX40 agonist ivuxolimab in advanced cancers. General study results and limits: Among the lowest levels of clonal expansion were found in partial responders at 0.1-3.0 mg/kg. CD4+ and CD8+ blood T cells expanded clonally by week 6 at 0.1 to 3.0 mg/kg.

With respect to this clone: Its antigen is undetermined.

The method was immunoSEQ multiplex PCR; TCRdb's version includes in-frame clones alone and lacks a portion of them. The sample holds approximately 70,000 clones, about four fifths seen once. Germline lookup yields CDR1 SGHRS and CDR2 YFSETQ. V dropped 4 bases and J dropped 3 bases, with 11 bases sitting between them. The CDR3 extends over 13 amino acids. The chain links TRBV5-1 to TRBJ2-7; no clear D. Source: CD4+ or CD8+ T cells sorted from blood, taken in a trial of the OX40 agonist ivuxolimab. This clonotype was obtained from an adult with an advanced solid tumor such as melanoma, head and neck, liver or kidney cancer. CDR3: CASSPRHHYEQYF. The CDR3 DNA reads TGCGCCAGCAGCCCCCGCCACCACTACGAGCAGTACTTC. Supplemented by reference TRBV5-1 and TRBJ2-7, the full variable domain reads KAGVTQTPRYLIKTRGQQVTLSCSPISGHRSVSWYQQTPGQGLQFLFEYFSETQRNKGNFPGRFSGRQFSNSRSEMNVSTLELGDSALYLCASSPRHHYEQYFGPGTRLTVT.